This entry is about one T cell receptor (beta chain). The antigen remains unidentified. V was pared by 3 bases and J by 5 bases, with 12 bases between. The CDR3 is made up of 14 amino acids. Germline values: CDR1 MNHNY, CDR2 SVGAGI (reference sequence). The source of the sample is a study of blood T cells in healthy people across ages. Whole-study findings and limits: The unsorted PBMCs prevented any conclusive comparison of naive versus antigen-experienced cells. The CMV status of each donor remained undetermined, and this could have confounded shifts in expanded clonotypes.

Together with a sample-barcoded 5' primer, a J-beta primer mix was included in a second PCR lasting about 6 to 11 cycles. MiXCR was run by TCRdb on the 5' RACE reads, yielding one entry per CDR3 protein. The profile covers 720,000 or so distinct CDR3 sequences, with roughly 41% appearing a single time and 30% taken by the ten largest. V is TRBV6-6 and J is TRBJ2-3; D is uncertain. The specimen sequenced was blood. The sequence derives from an elderly man in good health. For the CDR3, the DNA is TGTGCCAGCAGTTATAATTTTGGTGGAGATACGCAGTATTTT. Protein sequence: CASSYNFGGDTQYF.